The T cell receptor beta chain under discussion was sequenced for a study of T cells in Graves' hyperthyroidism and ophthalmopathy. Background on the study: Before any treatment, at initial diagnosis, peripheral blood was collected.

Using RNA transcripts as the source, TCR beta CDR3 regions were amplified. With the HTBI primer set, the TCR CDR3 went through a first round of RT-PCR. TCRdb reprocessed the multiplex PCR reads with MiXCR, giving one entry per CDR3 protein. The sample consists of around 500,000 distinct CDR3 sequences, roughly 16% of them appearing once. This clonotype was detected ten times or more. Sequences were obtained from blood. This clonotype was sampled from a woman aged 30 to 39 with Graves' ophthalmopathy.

The CDR3 region is CASSRYLSETQYF. CDR3 coding DNA: TGTGCCAGCAGCCGCTACCTCTCAGAGACCCAGTACTTC. The V gene is TRBV7-2, the J gene TRBJ2-5; no clear D gene. V gave up 5 bases and J gave up 4 bases, with 11 bases separating them. The CDR3 contains 13 residues. Germline-derived CDR1 and CDR2 are SGHTA and FQGNSA.